The 31 T cell receptor beta chains in this list originate from one sample, sequenced in a study of B cell selection in AIRE deficiency. The regulatory T cell sort gate was CD4+CD25hiCD127low/negative. Sequencing was performed with immunoSEQ multiplex PCR; in TCRdb, only in-frame clones are kept and a portion is missing. The table shows 15,000 to 20,000 clones, with roughly 91% occurring only once. The specimen sequenced was CD4+CD25+ Tregs sorted from PBMCs. The source is a human donor in good health.

This rearrangement joins TRBV28 to TRBJ1-1, with TRBD1 as a possible D gene (5 bases). This CDR3 spans 16 amino acids. V lost 3 bases to trimming and J lost 0 bases, with 14 bases between them. Germline loops: CDR1 MDHEN, CDR2 SYDVKM. In DNA form, the CDR3 reads TGTGCCAGCAGTTTTTTAGGTATAGGGGTGAACACTGAAGCTTTCTTT. It yields the protein CASSFLGIGVNTEAFF.

CDR3 nucleotide sequence: TGTGCCAGCTCACCACTCAAAATGGGACAAAACTATGGCTACACCTTC. This codes for CASSPLKMGQNYGYTF. The J gene is TRBJ1-2, the V gene TRBV18, with D perhaps TRBD1 (6 bases). The CDR3 loop spans 16 amino acids. V shed 1 base and J shed 2 bases, with 14 bases lying between them. In germline, CDR1 is KGHSH, CDR2 LQKENI.

This chain uses TRBV6-1 with TRBJ2-3; D may be TRBD2 (5 bases). Trimming cost V 7 bases and J 4 bases, with 18 bases left between them. Per the germline V gene, CDR1 is MNHNS and CDR2 is SASEGT. The CDR3 runs to 15 residues. The chain's CDR3 is CASNPGLGSADTQYF. CDR3 bases: TGTGCCAGCAACCCAGGACTGGGTTCCGCAGATACGCAGTATTTT.

This clone was detected a few times. The chain uses TRBV5-1 and TRBJ1-5; D perhaps matches TRBD1 (5 bases). The CDR3 is 13 amino acids. Germline CDR1 SGHRS, CDR2 YFSETQ. V was cut by 5 bases and J by 4 bases, with 10 bases left in between. CDR3 nucleotides: TGCGCCAGCAGTACGGGACGGAATCAGCCCCAGCATTTT. Translating it yields CASSTGRNQPQHF. Using reference TRBV5-1 and TRBJ1-5 for the parts outside the CDR3, the full variable domain is KAGVTQTPRYLIKTRGQQVTLSCSPISGHRSVSWYQQTPGQGLQFLFEYFSETQRNKGNFPGRFSGRQFSNSRSEMNVSTLELGDSALYLCASSTGRNQPQHFGDGTRLSIL.

This clone has just one count. The chain couples TRBV20-1 to TRBJ2-5; D is perhaps TRBD2 (5 bases). Germline lookup yields CDR1 DFQATT and CDR2 SNEGSKA (reference sequence). V lost 2 bases and J 6 bases, leaving 7 bases between the germline ends. The CDR3 is 11 residues long. CDR3 nucleotides: TGCAGTGCTAGACTCGGGAAGACCCAGTACTTC. Its translation: CSARLGKTQYF.

V usage is TRBV5-1 and J usage is TRBJ1-1, with 10 positions matching TRBD1. Germline-derived CDR1 and CDR2 are SGHRS and YFSETQ. The junction had 10 bases not matched to a gene; V was cut back by 4 bases and J by 1 base. The CDR3 sequence is 17 residues long. The CDR3 DNA is TGCGCCAGCAGCCCTGTGACAGGGGGCTTGAAGAACACTGAAGCTTTCTTT. Protein sequence: CASSPVTGGLKNTEAFF.

The chain links TRBV4-2 to TRBJ2-1; 8 bases align to TRBD2. The germline V gene encodes CDR1 LGHNA and CDR2 YNFKEQ. The V gene end was trimmed by 5 bases and the J gene end by 3 bases; junction bases not matched to a gene: 6. This CDR3 region has 15 residues. CDR3 nucleotides: TGTGCCAGCAGCGAATCGGGACTAGTCTACAATGAGCAGTTCTTC. Amino acid sequence: CASSESGLVYNEQFF.

This chain connects TRBV5-4 to TRBJ2-3; a possible D gene is TRBD1 (6 bases). V dropped 1 base and J dropped 4 bases, with 7 bases sitting between them. Germline CDR1 is SGHNT and CDR2 is YYREEE (reference sequence). The CDR3 covers 13 residues. DNA for the CDR3: TGTGCCAGCAGCTTGCAGGGGTCAGATACGCAGTATTTT. It specifies CASSLQGSDTQYF.

The J gene is TRBJ1-5, the V gene TRBV7-9; weak D call: TRBD1 (5 bases). The CDR3 covers 17 residues. Trimming removed 2 bases at V and 7 bases at J, with 21 bases between. The germline V gene has CDR1 SEHNR and CDR2 FQNEAQ (reference sequence). In nucleotides, the CDR3 is TGTGCCAGCAGCTTAAAGTTGAAGGGGTGGGGAGAGCAGCCCCAGCATTTT. This gives the protein CASSLKLKGWGEQPQHF.

The chain links TRBV6-1 to TRBJ2-5, with 7 bases aligning to TRBD2. The length of the CDR3 is 14 residues. V was pared by 10 bases and J by 5 bases, with 13 bases of the junction left unmatched. CDR1 MNHNS and CDR2 SASEGT come from the germline V gene. The CDR3 loop reads CAIPGGRAGETQYF. The CDR3 nucleotides read TGTGCCATCCCCGGGGGGAGGGCCGGGGAGACCCAGTACTTC.

The chain employs TRBV28 and TRBJ1-2; D is unresolved. V was pared by 6 bases and J by 6 bases, with 20 bases between. CDR3 length: 15 residues. Looked up from germline, CDR1 is MDHEN and CDR2 is SYDVKM. The chain's CDR3 is CASSLVGAPSDGYTF. CDR3 sequence (DNA): TGTGCCAGCAGCCTCGTCGGCGCCCCCTCTGATGGCTACACCTTC.

The V and J genes are TRBV25-1 and TRBJ1-4; weak D call: TRBD1 (6 bases). This CDR3 comprises 12 residues. Germline-derived CDR1 and CDR2 are MGHDK and SYGVNS. Trimming removed 10 bases at V and 4 bases at J, with 10 bases between. CDR3 protein: CATRQVNEKLFF. In DNA form, the CDR3 reads TGTGCCACCAGACAGGTTAATGAAAAACTGTTTTTT.

The V and J genes are TRBV4-1 and TRBJ2-7; no clear D gene. This CDR3 has 13 amino acids. The germline V gene has CDR1 MGHRA and CDR2 YSYEKL. The ends were cut back, 1 base at V and 6 bases at J, with 10 bases in the middle. DNA for the CDR3: TGCGCCAGCAGCCAAGCCAACGCCGGCGAGCAGTACTTC. As protein: CASSQANAGEQYF.

This sequence joins TRBV13 and TRBJ2-5; D remains ambiguous. Trimming shortened V by 1 base and J by 5 bases, and 2 bases separated the two germline ends. Looked up from germline, CDR1 is PRHDT and CDR2 is FYEKMQ (reference sequence). CDR3 length equals 11 residues. The CDR3 spells CASSLAETQYF. The DNA of the CDR3 is TGTGCCAGCAGCTTAGCGGAGACCCAGTACTTC. Complete variable domain (other parts from reference TRBV13 and TRBJ2-5): AAGVIQSPRHLIKEKRETATLKCYPIPRHDTVYWYQQGPGQDPQFLISFYEKMQSDKGSIPDRFSAQQFSDYHSELNMSSLELGDSALYFCASSLAETQYFGPGTRLLVL.

The V gene is TRBV7-9, the J gene TRBJ1-3, with 7 bases identical to TRBD1. The trim removed 6 bases at V and 4 bases at J, leaving 6 bases unmatched. The CDR3 is 14 residues long. Germline V CDR1 and CDR2: SEHNR, FQNEAQ (reference sequence). CDR3: CASSSDRVGNTIYF. DNA for the CDR3: TGTGCCAGCAGTTCCGACAGGGTAGGAAACACCATATATTTT.

This chain links TRBV28 with TRBJ1-2; D unresolved. Germline assignment: CDR1 MDHEN and CDR2 SYDVKM. This CDR3 region has 13 residues. V was clipped by 3 bases and J by 1 base, with 6 bases between them. CDR3 protein: CASSFLFNYGYTF. In nucleotides, the CDR3 is TGTGCCAGCAGTTTCCTTTTTAACTATGGCTACACCTTC.

This rearrangement joins TRBV5-4 to TRBJ1-1; D remains ambiguous. This CDR3 has 13 residues. V was shortened by 0 bases and J by 0 bases, with 3 bases between the two germline ends. Per the germline V gene, CDR1 is SGHNT and CDR2 is YYREEE (reference sequence). The CDR3 is CASSLELNTEAFF. The CDR3 nucleotides are TGTGCCAGCAGCTTGGAGCTGAACACTGAAGCTTTCTTT.

The V gene is TRBV7-8, the J gene TRBJ1-1; D is unclear. The CDR3 contains 14 residues. Trimming took off 3 bases at V and 5 bases at J, with 13 bases between the two ends. Germline CDR1 is SGHVS and CDR2 is FQNEAQ. CDR3 residues: CASSFSGSRTEAFF. CDR3 DNA: TGTGCCAGCAGCTTTTCTGGCTCGAGGACTGAAGCTTTCTTT.

By its share, this clone is medium-sized. The chain has TRBV12-2 and TRBJ2-2. TRBV12-2 is given as a pseudogene. This CDR3 has 18 amino acids. CDR3 region: CASRPHCSKTANTGELFF. For the CDR3, the DNA is TGTGCAAGTCGCCCCCATTGCAGTAAGACCGCGAACACCGGGGAGCTGTTTTTT.

The CDR3 spells CASSQDLTGELFF. The CDR3 nucleotides are TGCGCCAGCAGCCAAGACTTGACCGGGGAGCTGTTTTTT. The chain couples TRBV4-3 to TRBJ2-2; no reliable D call. The CDR3 has 13 residues. The germline gives CDR1 LGHNA, CDR2 YSLEER. Trimming left V 0 bases short and J 5 bases short, with 4 bases between.

The gene calls are TRBV5-4 and TRBJ2-2, with TRBD2 identical over 16 bases. Trimming at V came to 6 bases and at J to 6 bases, leaving 5 bases not matched to a gene. The germline CDR1 and CDR2 sequences are SGHNT and YYREEE (reference sequence). The CDR3 spans 16 residues. CDR3 loop: CASNGGLAGGPGELFF. The CDR3, as DNA: TGTGCCAGCAACGGGGGACTAGCGGGAGGGCCCGGGGAGCTGTTTTTT.

V usage is TRBV7-3 and J usage is TRBJ2-7; 7 bases agree with TRBD1. The CDR3 sequence is 14 residues long. The V gene's germline CDR1 is SGHTA and CDR2 FQGTGA. The V and J ends lost 10 bases and 1 base, in that order; junction bases with no gene match: 10. CDR3 sequence reads: CAMGNRGGSYEQYF. CDR3 coding DNA: TGTGCCATGGGGAACAGGGGTGGTTCCTACGAGCAGTACTTC.

The V call is TRBV29-1, the J call TRBJ2-1, with TRBD2 matching over 7 bases. Germline lookup yields CDR1 SQVTM and CDR2 ANQGSEA. The CDR3 length is 12 residues. J gave up 15 bases and V 0 bases, and 8 bases lay outside the gene matches. The CDR3 here is CSVEDGTTIRFF. The DNA for the CDR3 is TGCAGCGTTGAAGATGGGACTACAATCCGGTTCTTC.

V gene TRBV15 combines with J gene TRBJ2-1, with TRBD2 matching over 12 bases. The length of the CDR3 is 15 residues. Germline CDR1 reads LNHNV; CDR2 reads YYDKDF (reference sequence). V trimming: 6 bases; J trimming: 8 bases; junction bases outside the gene matches: 8. The CDR3: CATRASGRASDEQFF. The DNA for the CDR3 is TGTGCCACCAGGGCTAGCGGGAGGGCCTCGGATGAGCAGTTCTTC.

This chain joins TRBV27 and TRBJ2-3; 8 bases fit TRBD1. The V and J ends lost 4 bases and 4 bases, in that order; junction bases with no gene match: 10. Germline V gene data show CDR1 as MNHEY and CDR2 as SMNVEV (reference sequence). The CDR3 contains 16 residues. The CDR3 nucleotides read TGTGCCAGCAGTTCCTACCGGACAGGGAGCGCAGATACGCAGTATTTT. This translates into CASSSYRTGSADTQYF.

This rearrangement joins TRBV6-6 to TRBJ2-1, with a tentative D call TRBD1 (5 bases). Germline lookup yields CDR1 MNHNY and CDR2 SVGAGI (reference sequence). The CDR3 runs to 13 residues. Trimming cost V 1 base and J 8 bases, with 9 bases left between them. CDR3 sequence: CASSYWGRDEQFF. Here the CDR3 DNA reads TGTGCCAGCAGTTACTGGGGCCGGGATGAGCAGTTCTTC.

The chain uses TRBV7-9 and TRBJ2-2, with a weak D call TRBD2 (7 bases). Germline CDR1 is SEHNR and CDR2 is FQNEAQ (reference sequence). V gave up 3 bases and J gave up 3 bases, with 14 bases separating them. This CDR3 contains 16 residues. CDR3 loop: CASSFYTGGYTGELFF. CDR3 bases: TGTGCCAGCAGCTTCTACACGGGGGGCTACACCGGGGAGCTGTTTTTT.

This clone was seen only once. The chain's CDR3 is CASRRAPSSYEQYF. DNA for the CDR3: TGTGCCAGCAGAAGGGCCCCGAGCTCCTACGAGCAGTACTTC. V and J are TRBV2 and TRBJ2-7; D is undetermined. The CDR3 extends over 14 amino acids. Germline V gene lookup returns CDR1 SNHLY and CDR2 FYNNEI. V was shortened by 6 bases and J by 0 bases, with 12 bases between the two germline ends.

The V gene is TRBV30, the J gene TRBJ1-1, with 9 nucleotides matching TRBD1. The V gene end was trimmed by 0 bases and the J gene end by 7 bases; junction bases not matched to a gene: 12. The CDR3 is 16 amino acids. Per germline, CDR1 GTSNPN and CDR2 SVGIG (reference sequence). In DNA form, the CDR3 reads TGTGCCTGGAGTGTAGAGGGGACAGGGAAAGGGGGTGAAGCTTTCTTT. Translated: CAWSVEGTGKGGEAFF.

The chain joins TRBV6-6 to TRBJ1-1; D gene unclear. There are 12 residues in the CDR3. Germline values: CDR1 MNHNY, CDR2 SVGAGI (reference sequence). V dropped 8 bases and J dropped 8 bases, with 15 bases sitting between them. In nucleotides, the CDR3 is TGTGCCAGCTCCACCGGCTTGTCGGAAGCTTTCTTT. Protein product: CASSTGLSEAFF.

This clone was seen a handful of times. The rearrangement links TRBV5-1 to TRBJ1-5, with no clear D. V lost 4 bases and J lost 4, with 24 bases in between. In germline, CDR1 is SGHRS, CDR2 YFSETQ. The length of the CDR3 is 18 residues. The CDR3 sequence is CASSPLPPDSGSNQPQHF. In DNA, the CDR3 is TGCGCCAGCAGCCCCCTACCGCCCGATAGTGGGTCTAATCAGCCCCAGCATTTT.